A single sample gave rise to the 14 T cell receptor beta chains below, sequenced in a study of T cell responses to AZD1222 COVID-19 vaccine. Some clones are missing from TCRdb's copy, which holds only in-frame ones; the method was immunoSEQ multiplex PCR. The sample has 88,000 or so clones; roughly nine tenths are singletons. Specimen: peripheral blood, collected 28 days after the second AZD1222 dose. These receptors all stem from an adult who received the AZD1222 COVID-19 vaccine.

The V and J genes are TRBV3-1 (or the pseudogene TRBV3-2) and TRBJ1-1, with D uncertain. Trimming stripped 0 bases from V and 4 bases from J, with 9 bases between. CDR1 is LGHDT, CDR2 YNNKEL, per germline (reference sequence). CDR3 size: 14 residues. The CDR3 here is CASSQDYPGTEAFF. In DNA, the CDR3 is TGTGCCAGCAGCCAAGACTACCCGGGCACTGAAGCTTTCTTT.

The V call is TRBV19, the J call TRBJ1-2; D is perhaps TRBD1 (5 bases). V lost 1 base and J lost 4, with 13 bases in between. Germline loops: CDR1 LNHDA, CDR2 SQIVND (reference sequence). This CDR3 contains 15 residues. CDR3 sequence (DNA): TGTGCCAGTAGTATAGTGCGGGGCGCGGGCTATGGCTACACCTTC. It codes for CASSIVRGAGYGYTF.

V and J are TRBV21-1 and TRBJ1-1; the listed D gene, TRBD1, was not tested against the DNA. TRBV21-1 is shown as a pseudogene. The CDR3 contains 12 residues. The CDR3 nucleotides read TGTGTCAGGACAGGGGGGAACACTGAAGCTTTCTTT. As protein: CVRTGGNTEAFF.

V usage is TRBV6-1 and J usage is TRBJ1-1; D is perhaps TRBD1 (6 bases). The CDR3 extends over 15 amino acids. V was pared by 3 bases and J by 0 bases, with 11 bases between. Germline V gene lookup returns CDR1 MNHNS and CDR2 SASEGT. CDR3 sequence: CASSDRGGMNTEAFF. The CDR3 bases are TGTGCCAGCAGTGACAGAGGGGGGATGAACACTGAAGCTTTCTTT.

The V gene is TRBV13, the J gene TRBJ2-1; possibly TRBD2 for D (5 bases). In germline, CDR1 is PRHDT, CDR2 FYEKMQ (reference sequence). This CDR3 contains 17 residues. V lost 5 bases, J lost 7 bases, and 24 bases lay in between. The CDR3, as DNA: TGTGCCAGCAGCGGGGAGCAGCCCTCCCAGCTACGGAATGAGCAGTTCTTC. Translation: CASSGEQPSQLRNEQFF.

The chain joins TRBV20-1 to TRBJ2-2; D is unclear. V lost 3 bases and J lost 6, with 5 bases in between. The CDR3 loop spans 11 amino acids. The germline CDR1 and CDR2 sequences are DFQATT and SNEGSKA (reference sequence). CDR3 sequence reads: CSASSAGELFF. In nucleotides, the CDR3 is TGCAGTGCTAGTAGTGCCGGGGAGCTGTTTTTT.

The V and J genes are TRBV7-3 and TRBJ1-4; 7 nucleotides match TRBD1. Germline CDR1 reads SGHTA; CDR2 reads FQGTGA. This CDR3 has 16 residues. The junction had 1 base not matched to a gene; V was cut back by 0 bases and J by 0 bases. CDR3 bases: TGTGCCAGCAGCTTAACAGGGGGCACAACTAATGAAAAACTGTTTTTT. Translated: CASSLTGGTTNEKLFF.

The chain uses TRBV19 and TRBJ2-7, with D hard to call. This CDR3 contains 14 residues. Germline CDR1 reads LNHDA; CDR2 reads SQIVND (reference sequence). Trimming left V 3 bases short and J 1 base short, with 10 bases between. The chain's CDR3 is CASSMEASSYEQYF. Written as DNA, the CDR3 is TGTGCCAGTAGTATGGAAGCCTCTTCCTACGAGCAGTACTTC.

The chain employs TRBV6-5 and TRBJ1-2; the D is unclear. From germline, CDR1 is MNHEY and CDR2 SVGAGI. V dropped 6 bases and J dropped 0 bases, with 8 bases sitting between them. The CDR3 extends over 13 amino acids. Written as DNA, the CDR3 is TGTGCCAGCAGGCTCAGTGCTAACTATGGCTACACCTTC. This codes for CASRLSANYGYTF.

V and J are TRBV6-5 and TRBJ1-1, with 7 bases lining up with TRBD1. The germline V gene has CDR1 MNHEY and CDR2 SVGAGI. The CDR3 covers 15 residues. Unmatched junction bases numbered 9, after V lost 5 bases and J lost 3 bases. The CDR3 sequence: CASSPPGGLHTEAFF. CDR3 bases: TGTGCCAGCAGTCCACCAGGGGGGCTTCACACTGAAGCTTTCTTT.

The V call is TRBV13, the J call TRBJ2-7; possible D gene TRBD2, 6 bases. Germline CDR1 reads PRHDT; CDR2 reads FYEKMQ (reference sequence). The CDR3 is 14 residues long. Trimming shortened V by 5 bases and J by 2 bases, and 13 bases separated the two germline ends. In DNA, the CDR3 is TGTGCCAGCAGCGCCGGGACTTTAACCTACGAGCAGTACTTC. This gives the protein CASSAGTLTYEQYF. The full variable domain, completed using reference TRBV13 and TRBJ2-7, is AAGVIQSPRHLIKEKRETATLKCYPIPRHDTVYWYQQGPGQDPQFLISFYEKMQSDKGSIPDRFSAQQFSDYHSELNMSSLELGDSALYFCASSAGTLTYEQYFGPGTRLTVT.

V is TRBV28 and J is TRBJ2-2; TRBD1 matches at 7 bases. Unmatched junction bases numbered 5, after V lost 3 bases and J lost 7 bases. Germline V CDR1 and CDR2: MDHEN, SYDVKM. The CDR3 length is 14 residues. This chain's CDR3 is CASSFYRGGGELFF. The CDR3 DNA reads as TGTGCCAGCAGTTTCTACAGGGGCGGCGGGGAGCTGTTTTTT.

The chain is built from TRBV6-5 and TRBJ2-7; TRBD1 is a possible D gene (6 bases). Trimming removed 0 bases from V and 3 bases from J, with 12 bases in between. Germline-derived CDR1 and CDR2 are MNHEY and SVGAGI. This CDR3 is built from 15 residues. The CDR3 is CASSYSQGMRYEQYF. In DNA form, the CDR3 reads TGTGCCAGCAGTTACTCTCAGGGGATGCGCTACGAGCAGTACTTC.

The genes are TRBV15 and TRBJ1-1, with D maybe TRBD1 (5 bases). This CDR3 has 17 residues. V was shortened by 0 bases and J by 1 base, with 15 bases between the two germline ends. Germline lookup yields CDR1 LNHNV and CDR2 YYDKDF (reference sequence). The CDR3 sequence: CATSRDLPGRENTEAFF. In DNA, the CDR3 is TGTGCCACCAGCAGAGACCTCCCGGGACGGGAGAACACTGAAGCTTTCTTT.